Each of the 13 T cell receptor beta chains below was sequenced from the same sample in a study of blood T cell repertoires in COVID-19 (dated by TCRdb to 2020 to 2021). Library generation was performed with the immunoSEQ multiplex PCR assay. TCRdb stores this immuneACCESS table with in-frame sequences only. Part of the clones is absent; in the studies checked, under half of the shortfall reflects unresolved V genes, and no reason is known for the rest. Counted in this sample were hundreds of thousands of clones; 75% to 90% of them appeared once. In total, the top ten clones hold approximately 2.4% of the sample. The sequencing sample was made of peripheral blood. These receptors originate from a man aged 18 to 35 with active or convalescent COVID-19.

The rearrangement joins TRBV5-1 to TRBJ1-2, with 9 bases that match TRBD1. Germline CDR1 SGHRS, CDR2 YFSETQ. This CDR3 has 14 amino acids. V lost 5 bases to trimming and J lost 6 bases; unmatched junction nucleotides: 8. The CDR3 loop reads CASRPQGAGDGYTF. DNA for the CDR3: TGCGCCAGCAGACCACAGGGGGCGGGTGATGGCTACACCTTC. The variable domain in full, with the rest retrieved from reference TRBV5-1 and TRBJ1-2, is KAGVTQTPRYLIKTRGQQVTLSCSPISGHRSVSWYQQTPGQGLQFLFEYFSETQRNKGNFPGRFSGRQFSNSRSEMNVSTLELGDSALYLCASRPQGAGDGYTFGSGTRLTVV.

The genes are TRBV29-1 and TRBJ2-3, with 10 bases matching TRBD2. The CDR3 loop spans 14 amino acids. Germline V gene data show CDR1 as SQVTM and CDR2 as ANQGSEA. Trimming removed 7 bases from V and 4 bases from J; junction bases left unmatched: 8. Here the CDR3 DNA reads TGCAGCGGCGAGCGGGAGGGCCAATCAGATACGCAGTATTTT. As protein: CSGEREGQSDTQYF.

This clone was detected only once. The J gene is TRBJ2-1, the V gene TRBV7-7; 11 bases line up with TRBD2. The CDR3 loop spans 16 amino acids. Germline CDR1 is SSHAT and CDR2 is FNYEAQ (reference sequence). V lost 6 bases and J lost 2; bases outside the gene matches: 6. The CDR3 DNA follows: TGTGCCAGCAGACCTATAGCGGGGGGGACCTACAATGAGCAGTTCTTC. Encoded protein: CASRPIAGGTYNEQFF.

The chain combines TRBV5-1 with TRBJ2-2; 7 bases fit TRBD1. J lost 7 bases, V lost 4 bases, and 10 bases had no gene match. Germline CDR1 is SGHRS and CDR2 is YFSETQ. There are 15 residues in the CDR3. DNA of the CDR3: TGCGCCAGCAGCCCACGGACAGGAGCGGACGGGGAGCTGTTTTTT. Protein product: CASSPRTGADGELFF.

This chain uses TRBV7-2 with TRBJ2-6; weak D call: TRBD2 (5 bases). This CDR3 has 14 amino acids. V was shortened by 3 bases and J by 7 bases, with 10 bases between the two germline ends. Germline V gene data show CDR1 as SGHTA and CDR2 as FQGNSA. The CDR3 coding sequence is TGTGCCAGCAGCTTTGGCGGGCGAGCCAACGTCCTGACTTTC. Its protein is CASSFGGRANVLTF.

The chain recombines TRBV5-4 with TRBJ1-1; 7 nucleotides match TRBD1. The CDR3 contains 14 residues. CDR1 SGHNT and CDR2 YYREEE come from the germline V gene (reference sequence). With V trimmed by 5 bases and J by 7 bases, 11 bases remained unmatched. CDR3 sequence: CASSASTGVGEAFF. The CDR3 coding sequence is TGTGCCAGCAGTGCCTCAACAGGGGTGGGTGAAGCTTTCTTT.

J is TRBJ1-1 and V is TRBV7-9, with 7 bases fitting TRBD1. CDR1 is SEHNR, CDR2 FQNEAQ, per germline (reference sequence). The CDR3 is 15 residues long. After removal of 2 bases from V and 4 bases from J, the junction contained 7 bases not matched to a gene. The CDR3 here is CASSLPTAGGTEAFF. CDR3 DNA: TGTGCCAGCAGCTTACCAACGGCAGGGGGCACTGAAGCTTTCTTT.

There are a few counts of this clone. The J gene is TRBJ2-7, the V gene TRBV7-3, with 8 nucleotides matching TRBD2. The CDR3 sequence is 12 residues long. Looked up from germline, CDR1 is SGHTA and CDR2 is FQGTGA. The V and J ends lost 8 bases and 6 bases, in that order; junction bases with no gene match: 6. The CDR3 here is CASGTSYGEQYF. The CDR3, as DNA: TGTGCCAGCGGGACTAGTTACGGCGAGCAGTACTTC.

This clone turned up a few times. CDR3 amino acids: CATKRTYGDEQYF. The CDR3 nucleotides read TGTGCCACTAAACGAACGTACGGGGACGAGCAGTACTTC. J is TRBJ2-7 and V is TRBV28, with D tentatively TRBD2 (5 bases). The CDR3 has 13 amino acids. Trimming cost V 10 bases and J 5 bases, with 18 bases left between them. Germline V gene lookup returns CDR1 MDHEN and CDR2 SYDVKM.

This clone was detected many times. This sequence joins TRBV7-8 and TRBJ1-4; D unresolved. Trimming left V 4 bases short and J 0 bases short, with 15 bases between. The CDR3 is 17 residues long. The germline gives CDR1 SGHVS, CDR2 FQNEAQ. As DNA, the CDR3 is TGTGCCAGCAGCTCCTCCCCCTTAATAGCAACTAATGAAAAACTGTTTTTT. It codes for CASSSSPLIATNEKLFF.

The chain recombines TRBV24-1 with TRBJ2-2, with 11 bases fitting TRBD2. Germline CDR1 KGHDR, CDR2 SFDVKD. The CDR3 runs to 17 residues. J was trimmed by 2 bases and V by 9 bases; bases with no gene match: 10. CDR3 sequence: CATGRGLAEANTGELFF. CDR3 nucleotide sequence: TGTGCCACCGGACGGGGACTAGCGGAGGCAAACACCGGGGAGCTGTTTTTT.

CDR3 sequence: CASSYERYSNQPQHF. DNA of the CDR3: TGTGCCAGCAGTTATGAACGGTATAGCAATCAGCCCCAGCATTTT. The rearrangement links TRBV6-9 to TRBJ1-5; D is unresolved. The CDR3 consists of 15 residues. Trimming took 2 bases from V and 0 from J, leaving 8 bases between them. CDR1 is MNHGY, CDR2 SVAAGI, per germline.

This chain connects TRBV7-9 to TRBJ2-5, with TRBD1 as a possible D gene (6 bases). The germline gives CDR1 SEHNR, CDR2 FQNEAQ (reference sequence). The CDR3 sequence is 15 residues long. Trimming shortened V by 4 bases and J by 3 bases, and 15 bases separated the two germline ends. CDR3 DNA sequence: TGTGCCAGCAGCTCCAGGACAGCCGGCAAAGAGACCCAGTACTTC. Protein: CASSSRTAGKETQYF.